The 8 T cell receptor beta chains below come from one sample, sequenced in a study of shared clonotypes between healthy human individuals. Produced via immunoSEQ multiplex PCR; TCRdb's table is partial and in-frame only. The profile shows around 2,000,000 clones, 95% of them singletons. The specimen sequenced was naive CD4+ T cells sorted from blood. Described subset: CD45RA+ positively selected. The receptors derive from a man between 18 and 29 years old in good health.

J is TRBJ2-1 and V is TRBV5-1; no clear D gene. Deletions cut 0 bases from V and 7 bases from J, with 11 bases between. The germline V gene encodes CDR1 SGHRS and CDR2 YFSETQ. The length of the CDR3 is 14 residues. CDR3 amino acids: CASSLEVTRNEQFF. In DNA, the CDR3 is TGCGCCAGCAGCTTGGAGGTGACACGGAATGAGCAGTTCTTC.

The chain combines TRBV7-9 with TRBJ2-7; the D gene is possibly TRBD1 (5 bases). Germline V gene lookup returns CDR1 SEHNR and CDR2 FQNEAQ (reference sequence). The CDR3 is 14 amino acids. Trimming removed 6 bases at V and 4 bases at J, with 16 bases between. The CDR3 protein is CASSTGRNPYEQYF. DNA of the CDR3: TGTGCCAGCAGTACAGGACGAAATCCTTACGAGCAGTACTTC.

The V and J genes are TRBV5-1 and TRBJ1-6; D not resolved. The CDR3 extends over 16 amino acids. The V and J ends lost 0 bases and 9 bases respectively, with 16 bases between them. The V gene's germline CDR1 is SGHRS and CDR2 YFSETQ. The DNA for the CDR3 is TGCGCCAGCAGCTTGGGAGGCCGGGAGAGAAGTTCACCCCTCCACTTT. Protein: CASSLGGRERSSPLHF.

CDR3 protein: CASSRQGYEQYF. CDR3 nucleotides: TGCGCCAGCAGCCGACAGGGGTACGAGCAGTACTTC. The V and J genes are TRBV5-1 and TRBJ2-7; 8 nucleotides align to TRBD1. The CDR3 consists of 12 residues. After removal of 4 bases from V and 4 bases from J, the junction contained 1 base not matched to a gene. Germline CDR1 and CDR2: SGHRS and YFSETQ.

The gene calls are TRBV9 and TRBJ2-3; no clear D gene. Trimming removed 3 bases at V and 6 bases at J, with 14 bases between. Germline V gene lookup returns CDR1 SGDLS and CDR2 YYNGEE. CDR3 length equals 14 residues. CDR3 amino acids: CASSGVPWTDTQYF. CDR3 DNA sequence: TGTGCCAGCAGCGGCGTTCCCTGGACGGATACGCAGTATTTT.

V usage is TRBV7-9 and J usage is TRBJ2-7, with no clear D. Germline loops: CDR1 SEHNR, CDR2 FQNEAQ (reference sequence). The V gene lost 6 bases and the J gene lost 0 bases, with 12 bases spanning the gap. CDR3 length: 14 residues. The CDR3 bases are TGTGCCAGCAGTCTCACGACGGTCTCCTACGAGCAGTACTTC. This codes for CASSLTTVSYEQYF.

V gene TRBV4-1 combines with J gene TRBJ1-2, with a possible D match to TRBD1 (5 bases). The CDR3 covers 15 residues. V dropped 0 bases and J dropped 5 bases, with 13 bases sitting between them. Germline-derived CDR1 and CDR2 are MGHRA and YSYEKL. CDR3 sequence reads: CASSQDSLGVYGYTF. Written as DNA, the CDR3 is TGCGCCAGCAGCCAAGATTCCCTGGGGGTTTATGGCTACACCTTC.

V is TRBV5-6 and J is TRBJ2-7; a weak D match, TRBD1 (5 bases). The CDR3 has 14 amino acids. Germline assignment: CDR1 SGHDT and CDR2 YYEEEE. Trimming cost V 2 bases and J 1 base, with 10 bases left between them. The CDR3 protein is CASSFFQGSYEQYF. The CDR3 DNA is TGTGCCAGCAGCTTTTTTCAGGGATCCTACGAGCAGTACTTC.